The 21 T cell receptor beta chains below all came from one sample that was sequenced in a study of T cell responses to AZD1222 COVID-19 vaccine. Repertoires were generated with immunoSEQ multiplex PCR, while TCRdb's copy carries only in-frame clones and drops some. The data show roughly 150,000 clones, roughly 92% seen once. Here the sequenced sample was peripheral blood, taken 28 days after the second AZD1222 dose. These receptors were obtained from an adult who received the AZD1222 COVID-19 vaccine.

This clone appeared a single time. The J gene is TRBJ2-7, the V gene TRBV7-8; a possible D gene is TRBD1 (5 bases). V gave up 3 bases and J gave up 7 bases, with 28 bases separating them. The CDR3 consists of 18 residues. The germline gives CDR1 SGHVS, CDR2 FQNEAQ. CDR3 loop: CASSFHGARAIERWEQYV. The DNA of the CDR3 is TGTGCCAGCAGCTTCCATGGGGCCCGGGCCATCGAGAGGTGGGAGCAGTACGTC.

V and J are TRBV30 and TRBJ1-6, with a possible D match to TRBD1 (6 bases). CDR1 and CDR2 (germline): GTSNPN, SVGIG (reference sequence). This CDR3 has 14 residues. Trimming stripped 1 base from V and 10 bases from J, with 14 bases between. Here the CDR3 reads CAWSAGAGHSPLHF. CDR3 coding DNA: TGTGCCTGGAGTGCAGGGGCAGGGCACTCACCCCTCCACTTT.

The chain recombines TRBV28 with TRBJ1-1, with D unresolved. Trimming shortened V by 3 bases and J by 0 bases, and 5 bases separated the two germline ends. Germline CDR1 reads MDHEN; CDR2 reads SYDVKM. This CDR3 region has 13 residues. In DNA, the CDR3 is TGTGCCAGCAGTTTCCTTATGAACACTGAAGCTTTCTTT. Its protein is CASSFLMNTEAFF.

This clone was observed once. The J gene is TRBJ1-3, the V gene TRBV18; a weak D match, TRBD1 (5 bases). CDR3 length equals 16 residues. V was cut by 2 bases and J by 2 bases, with 13 bases left in between. Germline loops: CDR1 KGHSH, CDR2 LQKENI. The CDR3 loop reads CASSPSAGTTGNTIYF. The CDR3 DNA reads TGTGCCAGCTCACCAAGCGCCGGGACGACTGGAAACACCATATATTTT.

The V call is TRBV5-6, the J call TRBJ2-7; no clear D. CDR1 is SGHDT, CDR2 YYEEEE, per germline. Trimming cost V 5 bases and J 2 bases, with 14 bases left between them. CDR3 size: 14 residues. Here the CDR3 reads CASRLDPAPYEQYF. The DNA for the CDR3 is TGTGCCAGCAGACTGGACCCAGCCCCCTACGAGCAGTACTTC. Filled out from reference TRBV5-6 and TRBJ2-7, the complete variable domain reads DAGVTQSPTHLIKTRGQQVTLRCSPKSGHDTVSWYQQALGQGPQFIFQYYEEEERQRGNFPDRFSGHQFPNYSSELNVNALLLGDSALYLCASRLDPAPYEQYFGPGTRLTVT.

This chain connects TRBV6-5 to TRBJ1-2, with a possible D match to TRBD1 (6 bases). The CDR3 consists of 15 residues. Per the germline V gene, CDR1 is MNHEY and CDR2 is SVGAGI. The germline V and J ends were trimmed by 2 bases and 6 bases, with 16 bases remaining between them. As DNA, the CDR3 is TGTGCCAGCAGTTACGAACAGGGACCCTTCGATGGCTACACCTTC. Its translation is CASSYEQGPFDGYTF.

The genes are TRBV6-5 and TRBJ1-1; D possibly corresponds to TRBD1 (6 bases). Germline CDR1 reads MNHEY; CDR2 reads SVGAGI. This CDR3 has 14 residues. V lost 6 bases, J lost 1 base, and 12 bases lay in between. CDR3 nucleotide sequence: TGTGCCAGCAGCGTGGACAGTCCGAACACTGAAGCTTTCTTT. Its translation is CASSVDSPNTEAFF.

This clone was seen once. The chain carries TRBV10-2 and TRBJ2-1, with TRBD1 identical over 8 bases. V shed 6 bases and J 8 bases; nucleotides not matched to a gene: 15. Germline V gives CDR1 WSHSY, CDR2 SAAADI. This CDR3 region has 16 residues. CDR3 sequence (DNA): TGCGCCAGCAGCGATAGATGGAGACAGGGGCAGGATGAGCAGTTCTTC. Encoded protein: CASSDRWRQGQDEQFF.

The chain joins TRBV18 to TRBJ2-7; D gene uncertain. V lost 5 bases to trimming and J lost 0 bases, with 14 bases between them. The CDR3 loop spans 15 amino acids. The V gene's germline CDR1 is KGHSH and CDR2 LQKENI. CDR3: CASSFPGRDSYEQYF. The CDR3 DNA is TGTGCCAGCTCATTCCCCGGACGAGACTCCTACGAGCAGTACTTC. Combining the CDR3 with reference TRBV18 and TRBJ2-7 gives the whole variable domain NAGVMQNPRHLVRRRGQEARLRCSPMKGHSHVYWYRQLPEEGLKFMVYLQKENIIDESGMPKERFSAEFPKEGPSILRIQQVVRGDSAAYFCASSFPGRDSYEQYFGPGTRLTVT.

This clone was seen a handful of times. The chain uses TRBV10-3 and TRBJ2-7; no clear D gene. Trimming took off 6 bases at V and 6 bases at J, with 9 bases between the two ends. The germline V gene encodes CDR1 ENHRY and CDR2 SYGVKD. The CDR3 consists of 11 residues. CDR3 DNA: TGTGCCATCAGCGCCGGGCGCGAGCAGTACTTC. Encoded protein: CAISAGREQYF.

CDR3 protein: CASSLGRGAVSTEAFF. CDR3 DNA sequence: TGCGCCAGCAGCTTGGGTCGGGGGGCTGTTTCCACTGAAGCTTTCTTT. This sequence joins TRBV5-1 and TRBJ1-1, with D maybe TRBD1 (6 bases). CDR1 SGHRS and CDR2 YFSETQ come from the germline V gene. CDR3 length equals 16 residues. The V end lost 0 bases, the J end lost 4 bases, and 16 bases lay between the germline ends.

The chain employs TRBV10-1 and TRBJ1-1; D perhaps matches TRBD1 (5 bases). The CDR3 runs 15 residues. Germline loops: CDR1 WNHNN, CDR2 SYGVQD (reference sequence). The germline V and J ends were trimmed by 3 bases and 0 bases, with 11 bases remaining between them. CDR3 sequence reads: CASSDPGALNTEAFF. CDR3 DNA: TGCGCCAGCAGTGACCCCGGGGCCCTGAACACTGAAGCTTTCTTT.

The V gene is TRBV28, the J gene TRBJ1-1; the match to TRBD1 covers 9 bases. With 4 bases clipped from V and 9 bases from J, the junction kept 12 bases outside the gene matches. CDR1 and CDR2 (germline): MDHEN, SYDVKM. This CDR3 has 15 residues. CDR3 residues: CASSSILGTGLKAFF. The CDR3 bases are TGTGCCAGCAGTTCCATACTCGGGACAGGGTTGAAAGCTTTCTTT.

The rearrangement joins TRBV7-2 to TRBJ1-4, with no clear D. CDR1 SGHTA and CDR2 FQGNSA come from the germline V gene. V lost 5 bases to trimming and J lost 8 bases, with 15 bases between them. CDR3 length: 14 amino acids. In DNA form, the CDR3 reads TGTGCCAGCAGCCGCCAATCGGGTGGGGAAAAACTGTTTTTT. It yields the protein CASSRQSGGEKLFF. Based on the CDR3 plus reference TRBV7-2 and TRBJ1-4, the full variable domain is GAGVSQSPSNKVTEKGKDVELRCDPISGHTALYWYRQSLGQGLEFLIYFQGNSAPDKSGLPSDRFSAERTGGSVSTLTIQRTQQEDSAVYLCASSRQSGGEKLFFGSGTQLSVL.

As DNA, the CDR3 is TGTGCCAGCAGCCAGACAGGGTCGAGCAATCAGCCCCAGCATTTT. Residues: CASSQTGSSNQPQHF. The chain joins TRBV5-5 to TRBJ1-5; 7 bases are shared with TRBD1. CDR3 length equals 15 residues. CDR1 and CDR2 from the germline V gene are SGHKS and YYEKEE (reference sequence). J lost 1 base, V lost 4 bases, and 5 bases had no gene match.

The chain has TRBV5-4 and TRBJ2-1; no clear D. This CDR3 contains 15 residues. V dropped 4 bases and J dropped 1 base, with 12 bases sitting between them. CDR1 and CDR2 from the germline V gene are SGHNT and YYREEE (reference sequence). This chain's CDR3 is CASSTGPSSYNEQFF. CDR3 coding DNA: TGTGCCAGCAGCACCGGACCGAGTTCCTACAATGAGCAGTTCTTC. The variable domain in full, with the rest retrieved from reference TRBV5-4 and TRBJ2-1, is ETGVTQSPTHLIKTRGQQVTLRCSSQSGHNTVSWYQQALGQGPQFIFQYYREEENGRGNFPPRFSGLQFPNYSSELNVNALELDDSALYLCASSTGPSSYNEQFFGPGTRLTVL.

The chain combines TRBV6-2 or TRBV6-3 with TRBJ2-3; 8 nucleotides align to TRBD2. After removal of 0 bases from V and 5 bases from J, the junction contained 13 bases not matched to a gene. The V gene's germline CDR1 is MNHEY and CDR2 SVGEGT. CDR3 length: 18 residues. CDR3 loop: CASSYSMGQRERVDTQYF. In DNA form, the CDR3 reads TGTGCCAGCAGTTACTCGATGGGCCAGCGGGAGAGGGTAGATACGCAGTATTTT.

The rearrangement links TRBV27 to TRBJ1-1; 8 bases fit TRBD1. Germline V lookup: CDR1 MNHEY, CDR2 SMNVEV (reference sequence). The CDR3 has 13 amino acids. With V trimmed by 7 bases and J by 3 bases, 4 bases remained unmatched. For the CDR3, the DNA is TGTGCCAGCACGGGACAGGACGACACTGAAGCTTTCTTT. Translation gives CASTGQDDTEAFF.

The chain recombines TRBV4-1 with TRBJ2-1; D gene ambiguous. Trimming removed 1 base at V and 2 bases at J, with 9 bases between. The CDR3 runs 15 residues. The germline CDR1 and CDR2 sequences are MGHRA and YSYEKL. The CDR3 nucleotides read TGCGCCAGCAGCCAAGCTGGAGCGACCTACAATGAGCAGTTCTTC. Its protein product is CASSQAGATYNEQFF.

This rearrangement joins TRBV30 to TRBJ2-2; a possible D gene is TRBD2 (6 bases). Trimming removed 4 bases from V and 7 bases from J, with 16 bases in between. The CDR3 extends over 14 amino acids. Germline CDR1 GTSNPN, CDR2 SVGIG (reference sequence). CDR3 residues: CAWNRGSRVGELFF. CDR3 coding DNA: TGTGCCTGGAATCGGGGGAGTAGGGTCGGGGAGCTGTTTTTT.

V usage is TRBV2 and J usage is TRBJ2-1; D may be TRBD1 (6 bases). Germline assignment: CDR1 SNHLY and CDR2 FYNNEI. V was clipped by 6 bases and J by 10 bases, with 13 bases between them. This CDR3 spans 12 amino acids. CDR3 bases: TGTGCCAGCAGCCCGACAGGTGGGGAGCAGTTCTTC. Its translation: CASSPTGGEQFF.